This T cell receptor beta chain came from a study of blood T cell repertoires in COVID-19. Background on the study: Samples taken during acute and convalescent COVID-19 were collected in the United States, Italy and Spain. In each case, the material was cDNA or gDNA derived from T cells, B-cell-depleted T cells, or PBMCs.

A Seattle source enrolled patients during active infection and followed them longitudinally. The length of the CDR3 is 14 residues. Germline V gene sequence: CDR1 GTSNPN, CDR2 SVGIG (reference sequence). V dropped 4 bases and J dropped 5; count of bases not matched to a gene: 9. In the authors' workflow: Reference gene primers were amplified, and this amplification served to estimate nucleated cell counts. Profiling relied on immunoSEQ multiplex PCR, and the TCRdb table lists in-frame clones only, not all of them. V, J and clone size are taken as reported in that table, and D and trimming were inferred from the DNA itself. The sample lists roughly 220,000 clones; around 81% were seen once.

The source material was peripheral blood. The genes are TRBV30 and TRBJ1-2, with 8 nucleotides matching TRBD1. The source of this sequence is a woman at least 80 years old with COVID-19, enrolled during active disease. The CDR3 DNA reads TGTGCCTGGACCCTCTGGACAGGGCAGTATGGCTACACCTTC. It specifies CAWTLWTGQYGYTF.